The clone carrying this TCR beta chain has a handful of counts. Sequenced by immunoSEQ multiplex PCR; TCRdb stores in-frame clones only, minus some. The repertoire holds fewer than 150,000 clones, with about 80% as singletons. These data come from a study of blood T cell repertoires in COVID-19. Turning to the study itself: Both acute and convalescent COVID-19 samples were obtained from the United States, Italy and Spain.

Trimming pared 4 bases from V and 3 bases from J, leaving 11 bases between. The CDR3 runs 14 residues. The germline V gene encodes CDR1 SGHRS and CDR2 YFSETQ. The clonotype comes from a woman aged 80 or older in a cohort sampled during active or convalescent COVID-19. This chain connects TRBV5-1 to TRBJ1-5; D possibly corresponds to TRBD1 (5 bases). Sequenced: peripheral blood. CDR3 in amino acids: CASSPGGSNQPQHF. The DNA for the CDR3 is TGCGCCAGCAGCCCGGGGGGGTCCAATCAGCCCCAGCATTTT.